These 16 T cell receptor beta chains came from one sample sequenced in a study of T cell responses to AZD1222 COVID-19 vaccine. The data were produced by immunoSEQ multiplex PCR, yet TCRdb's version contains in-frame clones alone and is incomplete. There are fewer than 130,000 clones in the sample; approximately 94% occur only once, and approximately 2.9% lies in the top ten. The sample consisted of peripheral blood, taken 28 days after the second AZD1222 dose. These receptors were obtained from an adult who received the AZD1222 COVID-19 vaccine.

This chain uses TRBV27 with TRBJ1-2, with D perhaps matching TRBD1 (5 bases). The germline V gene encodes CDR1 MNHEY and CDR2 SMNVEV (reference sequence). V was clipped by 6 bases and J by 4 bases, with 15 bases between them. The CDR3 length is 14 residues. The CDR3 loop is CASRRQTDTYGYTF. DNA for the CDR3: TGTGCCAGCAGACGACAGACGGATACCTATGGCTACACCTTC.

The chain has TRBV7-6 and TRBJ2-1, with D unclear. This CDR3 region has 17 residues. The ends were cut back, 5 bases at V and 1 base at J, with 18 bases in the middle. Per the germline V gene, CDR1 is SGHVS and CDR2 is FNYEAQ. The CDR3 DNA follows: TGTGCCAGCAGCCCCACCCCCCCGACGGCATCCTACAATGAGCAGTTCTTC. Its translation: CASSPTPPTASYNEQFF.

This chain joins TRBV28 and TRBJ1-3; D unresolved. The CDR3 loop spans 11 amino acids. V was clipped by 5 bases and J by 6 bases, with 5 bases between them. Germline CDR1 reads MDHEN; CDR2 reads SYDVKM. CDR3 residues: CASSLQNTIYF. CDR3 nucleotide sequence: TGTGCCAGCAGTCTGCAAAACACCATATATTTT.

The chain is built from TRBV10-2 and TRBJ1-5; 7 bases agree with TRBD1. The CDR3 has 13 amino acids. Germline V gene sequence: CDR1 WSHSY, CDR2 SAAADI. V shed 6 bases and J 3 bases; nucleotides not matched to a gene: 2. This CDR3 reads CASRGGNNQPQHF. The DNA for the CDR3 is TGCGCCAGCAGAGGGGGCAACAATCAGCCCCAGCATTTT.

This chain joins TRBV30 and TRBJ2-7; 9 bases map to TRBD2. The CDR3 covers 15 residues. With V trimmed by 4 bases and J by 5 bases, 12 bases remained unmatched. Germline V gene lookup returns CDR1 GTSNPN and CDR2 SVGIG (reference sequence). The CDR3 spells CAWNRDGVAGDEQYF. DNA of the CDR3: TGTGCCTGGAATAGGGATGGGGTAGCGGGAGACGAGCAGTACTTC.

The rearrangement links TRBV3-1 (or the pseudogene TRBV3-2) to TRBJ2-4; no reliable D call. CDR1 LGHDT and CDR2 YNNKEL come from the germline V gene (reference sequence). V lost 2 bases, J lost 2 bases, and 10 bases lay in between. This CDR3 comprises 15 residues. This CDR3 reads CASSQSRRSKNIQYF. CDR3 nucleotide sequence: TGTGCCAGCAGCCAAAGCCGTCGGTCCAAAAACATTCAGTACTTC.

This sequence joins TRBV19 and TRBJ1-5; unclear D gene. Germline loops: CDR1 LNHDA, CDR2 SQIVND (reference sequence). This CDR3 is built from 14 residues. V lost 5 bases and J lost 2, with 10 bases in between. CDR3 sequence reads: CASSRNGRNQPQHF. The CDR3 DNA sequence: TGTGCCAGTAGTCGGAACGGACGCAATCAGCCCCAGCATTTT.

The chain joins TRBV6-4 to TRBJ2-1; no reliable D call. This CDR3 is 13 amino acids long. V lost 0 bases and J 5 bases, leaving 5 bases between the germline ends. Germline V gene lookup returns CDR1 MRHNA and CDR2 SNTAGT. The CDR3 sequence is CASSDSGNNEQFF. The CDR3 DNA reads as TGTGCCAGCAGTGACTCAGGTAACAATGAGCAGTTCTTC.

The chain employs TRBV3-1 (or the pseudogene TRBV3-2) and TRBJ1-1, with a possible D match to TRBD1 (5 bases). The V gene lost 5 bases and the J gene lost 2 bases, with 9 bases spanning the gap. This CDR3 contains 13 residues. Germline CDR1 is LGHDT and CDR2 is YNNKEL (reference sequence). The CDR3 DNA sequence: TGTGCCAGCAGCACCAGGGATAACACTGAAGCTTTCTTT. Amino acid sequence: CASSTRDNTEAFF.

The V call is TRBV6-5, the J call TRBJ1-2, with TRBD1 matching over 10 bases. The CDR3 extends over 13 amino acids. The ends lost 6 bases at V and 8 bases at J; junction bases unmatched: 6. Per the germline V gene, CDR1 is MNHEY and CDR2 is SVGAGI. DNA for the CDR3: TGTGCCAGCAGCACAGGACAGGGGGTAGGCTACACCTTC. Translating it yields CASSTGQGVGYTF.

This CDR3 is CASSGQGANQPQHF. CDR3 sequence (DNA): TGTGCCAGCAGCGGCCAAGGGGCAAATCAGCCCCAGCATTTT. V is TRBV21-1 and J is TRBJ1-5; TRBD1 was called by the table and not checked on the DNA. TRBV21-1 is noted as a pseudogene. CDR3 length: 14 residues.

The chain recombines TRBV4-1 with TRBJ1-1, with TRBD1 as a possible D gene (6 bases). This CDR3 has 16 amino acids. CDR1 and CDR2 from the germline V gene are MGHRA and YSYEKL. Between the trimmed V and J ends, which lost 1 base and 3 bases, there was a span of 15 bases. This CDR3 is CASSQGWGPEDTEAFF. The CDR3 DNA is TGCGCCAGCAGCCAAGGTTGGGGGCCTGAGGACACTGAAGCTTTCTTT.

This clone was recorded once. In DNA form, the CDR3 reads TGTGCCAGCAGAGACGGGGAGCTGTTTTTT. It is translated as CASRDGELFF. The chain is built from TRBV6-6 and TRBJ2-2; no reliable D call. In germline, CDR1 is MNHNY, CDR2 SVGAGI (reference sequence). V was shortened by 6 bases and J by 7 bases, with 3 bases between the two germline ends. CDR3 length equals 10 residues.

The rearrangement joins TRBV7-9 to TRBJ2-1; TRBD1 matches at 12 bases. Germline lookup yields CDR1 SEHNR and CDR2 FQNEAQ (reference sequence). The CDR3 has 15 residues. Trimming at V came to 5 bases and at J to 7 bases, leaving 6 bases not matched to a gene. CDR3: CASSAGQGAPNEQFF. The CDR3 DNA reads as TGTGCCAGCAGCGCGGGACAGGGGGCGCCGAATGAGCAGTTCTTC.

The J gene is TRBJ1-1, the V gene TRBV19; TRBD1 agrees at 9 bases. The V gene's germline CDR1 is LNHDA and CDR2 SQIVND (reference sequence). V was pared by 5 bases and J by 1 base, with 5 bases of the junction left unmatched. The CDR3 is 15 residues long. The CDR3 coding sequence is TGTGCCAGTAGTGACCGGACAGGGGCGAACACTGAAGCTTTCTTT. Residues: CASSDRTGANTEAFF.

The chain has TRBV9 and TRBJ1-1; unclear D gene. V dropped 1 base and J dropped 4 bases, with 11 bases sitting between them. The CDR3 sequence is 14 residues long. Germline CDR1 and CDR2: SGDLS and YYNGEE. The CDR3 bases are TGTGCCAGCAGCGTATTAGCTGGCGGCACTGAAGCTTTCTTT. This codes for CASSVLAGGTEAFF.